This T cell receptor (beta chain) emerged from a study of cytomegalovirus exposure and HLA in healthy donors. Per germline, CDR1 LNHNV and CDR2 YYDKDF (reference sequence). Deletions cut 1 base from V and 5 bases from J, with 9 bases between. The CDR3 has 14 amino acids. The PCR had 60 Vbeta and 13 Jbeta primers. Sequenced by immunoSEQ multiplex PCR; TCRdb stores in-frame clones only, minus some. The table lists 70,000 to 100,000 clones, with 5% to 6.5% in the top ten. The chain joins TRBV15 to TRBJ2-1, with D possibly being TRBD2 (6 bases). The sequenced sample was PBMCs. This clonotype was obtained from a girl under 18 in good health and CMV-seropositive. CDR3 protein: CATSRGAGHNEQFF. The CDR3 DNA sequence: TGTGCCACCAGCAGAGGGGCGGGGCACAATGAGCAGTTCTTC.